This T cell receptor beta chain was obtained from a study of T-cell memory formation after mild COVID-19. TCRdb used MiXCR to reprocess the 5' RACE reads, holding one entry per CDR3 protein. The table records 530,000 or so distinct CDR3 sequences, 15% to 20% of them present only once. Overall study results and limits: Later expanders leaned CD4+, whereas day 15 to 85 contracting clones were balanced CD4/CD8. Some responding clones appeared in pre-infection memory, suggesting cross-reactive memory joined.

On this clonotype: Its antigen is undetermined.

This CDR3 contains 16 residues. Germline trimming cut 5 bases from V and 0 bases from J; bases unmatched to any gene: 7. CDR1 is MNHNY, CDR2 SVGAGI, per germline (reference sequence). This clonotype originated in an adult woman who had mild COVID-19 (a few samples of this study predate the infection). Cell type and time point are not known. The specimen was PBMCs or a T cell subset sorted from them (not recorded which). The V gene is TRBV6-6, the J gene TRBJ2-4, with TRBD1 identical over 7 bases. The CDR3 DNA sequence: TGTGCCAGCAGTGTCAGGACAGGCCAAGCCAAAAACATTCAGTACTTC. Protein sequence: CASSVRTGQAKNIQYF.